This T cell receptor beta chain was sequenced for a study of cytomegalovirus exposure and HLA in healthy donors. Regarding the study as a whole: In a later analysis, TCR association rates varied by HLA locus: DRB1 most, HLA-C fewest. In most subjects, TCR beta sequences reportedly gave accurate predictions of HLA-A and HLA-B alleles. It was taken for granted in presence/absence analyses that sequencing depth across donors was roughly uniform.

The primer mix had 60 Vbeta and 13 Jbeta primers. TCRdb's copy holds only in-frame clones and misses some; the assay was immunoSEQ multiplex PCR. The sample lists 200,000 to 300,000 clones; around 81% were seen once. V lost 4 bases and J 5 bases, leaving 8 bases between the germline ends. The germline CDR1 and CDR2 sequences are SGHVS and FNYEAQ. The CDR3 extends over 12 amino acids. This clone appeared once. The antigen is unknown. What was sequenced was PBMCs. The V gene is TRBV7-6, the J gene TRBJ1-1; weak D call: TRBD1 (5 bases). The origin of this receptor is a woman aged 60 to 75 in good health and CMV-seropositive. The CDR3 loop reads CASSSSGTEAFF. In nucleotides, the CDR3 is TGTGCCAGCAGCTCATCAGGGACTGAAGCTTTCTTT.